This T cell receptor beta chain originates from a study of shared clonotypes between healthy human individuals. Overall study findings and caveats: Incomplete sequencing of sorted subsets was indicated by rarefaction despite large depth. In contrast to clonotypes shared by all four donors, non-shared clonotypes had lower generation probabilities.

With respect to this clone: The antigen is unknown.

Using immunoSEQ multiplex PCR, the repertoire was profiled, and TCRdb retains in-frame clones only, with some absent. The data show 950,000 to 1,100,000 clones, about 75% seen once. The specimen was memory CD4+ T cells sorted from blood. Subset defined: CD45RA-negative fraction. The source of this sequence is a young man in good health.

The CDR3 spells CASSYSGQGGHEQYF. CDR3 DNA sequence: TGTGCCAGCAGTTACTCCGGACAGGGGGGCCACGAGCAGTACTTC. J is TRBJ2-5 and V is TRBV6-5; 10 bases map to TRBD1. The closer fit of TRBJ2-7 to the DNA end suggests the J call may be wrong. The length of the CDR3 is 15 residues. Germline CDR1 reads MNHEY; CDR2 reads SVGAGI.